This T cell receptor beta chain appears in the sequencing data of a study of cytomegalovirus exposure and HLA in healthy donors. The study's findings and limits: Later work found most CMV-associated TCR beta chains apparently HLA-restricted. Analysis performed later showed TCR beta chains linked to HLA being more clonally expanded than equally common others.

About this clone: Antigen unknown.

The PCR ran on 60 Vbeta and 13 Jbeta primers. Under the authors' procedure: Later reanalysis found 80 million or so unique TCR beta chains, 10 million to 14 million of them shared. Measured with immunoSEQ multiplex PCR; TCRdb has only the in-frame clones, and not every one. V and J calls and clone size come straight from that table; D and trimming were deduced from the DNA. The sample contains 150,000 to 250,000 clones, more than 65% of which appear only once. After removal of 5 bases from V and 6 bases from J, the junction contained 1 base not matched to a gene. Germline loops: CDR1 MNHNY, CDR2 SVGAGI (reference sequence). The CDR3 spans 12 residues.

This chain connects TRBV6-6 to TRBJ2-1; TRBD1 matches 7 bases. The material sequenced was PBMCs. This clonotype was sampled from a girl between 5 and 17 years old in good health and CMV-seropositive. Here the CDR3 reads CASSKGANEQFF. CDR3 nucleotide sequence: TGTGCCAGCAGTAAGGGGGCCAATGAGCAGTTCTTC.